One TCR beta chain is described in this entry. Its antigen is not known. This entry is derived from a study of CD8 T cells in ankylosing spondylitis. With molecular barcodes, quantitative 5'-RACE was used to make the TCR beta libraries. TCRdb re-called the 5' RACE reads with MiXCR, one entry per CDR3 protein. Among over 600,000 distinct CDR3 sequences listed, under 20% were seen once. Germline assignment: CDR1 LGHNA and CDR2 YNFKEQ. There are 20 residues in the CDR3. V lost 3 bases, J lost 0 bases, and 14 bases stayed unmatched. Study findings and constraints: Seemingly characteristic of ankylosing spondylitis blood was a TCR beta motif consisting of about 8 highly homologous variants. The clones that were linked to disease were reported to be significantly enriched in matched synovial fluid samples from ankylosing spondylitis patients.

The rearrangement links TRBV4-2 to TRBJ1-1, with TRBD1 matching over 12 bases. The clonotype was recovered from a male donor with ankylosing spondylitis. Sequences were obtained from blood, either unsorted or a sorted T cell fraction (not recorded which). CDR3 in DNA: TGTGCCAGCAGCCAGGGACAGGGGGCGTTCCCCCCGAAAATGAACACTGAAGCTTTCTTT. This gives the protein CASSQGQGAFPPKMNTEAFF.